This paragraph covers one TCR beta chain sequence. What it binds is not known. The second PCR ran about 6 to 12 cycles with a sample-barcoded 5' primer and J-beta primers. TCRdb fed the 5' RACE reads into MiXCR, producing one record per CDR3 protein. Found here are approximately 1,000,000 distinct CDR3 sequences, around two fifths of them singletons; the top ten hold around 13%. The sample belongs to a study of blood T cells in healthy people across ages. General study results and limits: TCR beta diversity tracked closely with naive T cell percentage.

CDR1 and CDR2 (germline): SGHRS, YFSETQ. Trimming removed 5 bases at V and 3 bases at J, with 14 bases between. The CDR3 has 15 residues. What was sequenced was blood. The V and J genes are TRBV5-1 and TRBJ1-4; unclear D gene. The sequence was obtained from a young man in good health. CDR3: CASSLTGLSNEKLFF. In DNA form, the CDR3 reads TGCGCCAGCAGTCTGACTGGTCTCTCTAATGAAAAACTGTTTTTT.